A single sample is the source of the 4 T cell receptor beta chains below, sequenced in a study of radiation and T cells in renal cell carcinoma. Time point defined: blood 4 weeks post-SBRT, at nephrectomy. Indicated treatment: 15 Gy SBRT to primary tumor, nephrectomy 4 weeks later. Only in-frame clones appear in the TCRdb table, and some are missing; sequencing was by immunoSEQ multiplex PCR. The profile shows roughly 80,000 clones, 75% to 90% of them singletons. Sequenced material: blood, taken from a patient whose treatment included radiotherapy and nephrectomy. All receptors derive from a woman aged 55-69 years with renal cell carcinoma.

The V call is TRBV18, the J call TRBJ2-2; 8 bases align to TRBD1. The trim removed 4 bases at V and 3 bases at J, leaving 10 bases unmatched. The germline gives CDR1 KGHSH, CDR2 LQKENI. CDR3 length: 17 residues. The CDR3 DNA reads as TGTGCCAGCTCACGAGGACAGGGCGGGCGAGACACCGGGGAGCTGTTTTTT. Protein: CASSRGQGGRDTGELFF.

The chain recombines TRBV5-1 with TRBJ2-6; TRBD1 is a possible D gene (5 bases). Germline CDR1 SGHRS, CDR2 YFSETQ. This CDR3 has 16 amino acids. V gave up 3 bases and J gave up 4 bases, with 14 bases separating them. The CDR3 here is CASSSATVSGANVLTF. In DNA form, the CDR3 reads TGCGCCAGCAGCTCGGCGACAGTTTCCGGGGCCAACGTCCTGACTTTC.

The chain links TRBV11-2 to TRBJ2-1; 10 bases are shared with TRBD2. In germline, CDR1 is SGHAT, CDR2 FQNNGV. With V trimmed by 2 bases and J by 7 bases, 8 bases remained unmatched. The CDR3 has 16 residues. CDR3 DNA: TGTGCCAGCAGCTTACTCCTAGCGGGAGCAAAAAATGAGCAGTTCTTC. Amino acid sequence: CASSLLLAGAKNEQFF. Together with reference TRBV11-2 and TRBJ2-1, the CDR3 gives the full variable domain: EAGVAQSPRYKIIEKRQSVAFWCNPISGHATLYWYQQILGQGPKLLIQFQNNGVVDDSQLPKDRFSAERLKGVDSTLKIQPAKLEDSAVYLCASSLLLAGAKNEQFFGPGTRLTVL.

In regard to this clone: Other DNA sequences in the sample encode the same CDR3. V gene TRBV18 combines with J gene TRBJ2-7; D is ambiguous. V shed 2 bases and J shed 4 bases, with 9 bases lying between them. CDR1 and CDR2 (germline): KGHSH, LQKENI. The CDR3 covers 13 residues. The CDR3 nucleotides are TGTGCCAGCTCACCAGGGTCGGCTTACGAGCAGTACTTC. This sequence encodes CASSPGSAYEQYF. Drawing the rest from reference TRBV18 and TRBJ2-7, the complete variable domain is NAGVMQNPRHLVRRRGQEARLRCSPMKGHSHVYWYRQLPEEGLKFMVYLQKENIIDESGMPKERFSAEFPKEGPSILRIQQVVRGDSAAYFCASSPGSAYEQYFGPGTRLTVT.